This TCR beta chain came from a study of T cells in tumors after PD-1 blockade. The assay was immunoSEQ multiplex PCR, and TCRdb's table has in-frame clones only and misses some. Of roughly 50,000 clones in the sample, about four fifths were seen once. The CDR3 runs 13 residues. Trimming stripped 6 bases from V and 7 bases from J, with 19 bases between. Germline CDR1 is SQVTM and CDR2 is ANQGSEA. This material consisted of PBMCs, taken before anti-PD-1 treatment. This sequence joins TRBV29-1 and TRBJ2-7, with D possibly being TRBD2 (5 bases). This receptor was obtained from a human donor with basal cell carcinoma. The CDR3 DNA sequence: TGCAGCGTATCCAGGACGGCGGGTTGGGAGCAGTACTTC. This gives the protein CSVSRTAGWEQYF.